This T cell receptor beta chain was captured in a study of control samples from healthy donors and cancer patients. Data came from immunoSEQ multiplex PCR; TCRdb stores just in-frame clones and leaves some out. The data show tens of thousands of clones, over 80% seen once. The CDR3 has 16 amino acids. Germline assignment: CDR1 KGHDR and CDR2 SFDVKD. V was trimmed by 1 base and J by 4 bases, leaving 13 bases between them. This receptor was obtained from a man in his 60s in good health. The sequenced sample consisted of blood. This chain links TRBV24-1 with TRBJ1-5; D unclear. Written as DNA, the CDR3 is TGTGCCACCAGTGATTTAGCGCCACCGATGAATCAGCCCCAGCATTTT. This translates into CATSDLAPPMNQPQHF.